This T cell receptor (beta chain) was recovered during a study of shared clonotypes between healthy human individuals. Comment on this clone: The antigen is not known. This specimen includes other DNA sequences encoding the same CDR3.

Findings and limits, study-wide: Clonotypes not shared had lower generation probabilities than those common to all four donors.

Terminally differentiated effector memory CD45RA+ cells were left out of the naive CD8 fraction, which was CD45RO-negative and positively selected for CCR7. V gave up 1 base and J gave up 1 base, with 4 bases separating them. This CDR3 is 13 amino acids long. Germline loops: CDR1 MNHEY, CDR2 SMNVEV (reference sequence). Data came from immunoSEQ multiplex PCR; TCRdb stores just in-frame clones and leaves some out. The table has under 600,000 clones, 95% to 98% seen once. The sequence was obtained from a man in his thirties or forties in good health. Material: naive CD8+ T cells sorted from blood. The chain has TRBV27 and TRBJ1-1; D uncertain. For the CDR3, the DNA is TGTGCCAGCAGTTTATTAGGGAACACTGAAGCTTTCTTT. It is translated as CASSLLGNTEAFF.